Each of the 32 T cell receptor beta chains below was sequenced from the same sample in a study of identical twins. One entry per CDR3 protein results from TCRdb running MiXCR on the 5' RACE reads. The sample has about 660,000 distinct CDR3 sequences; around 8.6% are singletons. The same sample was also studied in work on yellow fever vaccine responses in identical twins.

The specimen was PBMCs. The source is a woman aged 18-35 years in good health.

This clonotype was counted between two and nine times. The V call is TRBV7-9, the J call TRBJ2-7; possibly TRBD1 or TRBD2 for D (5 bases each). V shed 3 bases and J shed 2 bases, with 11 bases lying between them. From germline, CDR1 is SEHNR and CDR2 FQNEAQ (reference sequence). The CDR3 loop spans 14 amino acids. The CDR3 loop is CASSFRDHPYEQYF. In nucleotides, the CDR3 is TGTGCCAGCAGCTTCCGGGACCACCCCTACGAGCAGTACTTC. The variable domain in full, completed from reference TRBV7-9 and TRBJ2-7, reads DTGVSQNPRHKITKRGQNVTFRCDPISEHNRLYWYRQTLGQGPEFLTYFQNEAQLEKSRLLSDRFSAERPKGSFSTLEIQRTEQGDSAMYLCASSFRDHPYEQYFGPGTRLTVT.

The chain couples TRBV6-1 to TRBJ2-6; possibly TRBD2 for D (5 bases). This CDR3 is built from 16 residues. Germline CDR1 MNHNS, CDR2 SASEGT. Deletions cut 7 bases from V and 0 bases from J, with 13 bases between. The CDR3 is CASTQTGFSGANVLTF. CDR3 nucleotides: TGTGCCAGCACCCAAACGGGATTCTCTGGGGCCAACGTCCTGACTTTC.

The chain employs TRBV27 and TRBJ2-1; the match to TRBD2 covers 7 bases. This CDR3 comprises 17 residues. Unmatched junction bases numbered 13, after V lost 4 bases and J lost 4 bases. Germline CDR1 reads MNHEY; CDR2 reads SMNVEV (reference sequence). CDR3 in DNA: TGTGCCAGCAGTTCAGACTCGGGAGGCGGGGATTACAATGAGCAGTTCTTC. It is translated as CASSSDSGGGDYNEQFF.

The sample holds many counts of this clonotype. The V gene is TRBV5-1, the J gene TRBJ2-5, with TRBD1 identical over 10 bases. CDR3 length: 16 residues. The V and J ends lost 5 bases and 2 bases, in that order; junction bases with no gene match: 9. Germline CDR1 reads SGHRS; CDR2 reads YFSETQ. CDR3 region: CASRRQGARVQETQYF. CDR3 bases: TGCGCCAGCAGGAGACAGGGGGCGAGGGTTCAAGAGACCCAGTACTTC.

The chain links TRBV20-1 to TRBJ2-3, with 9 bases that match TRBD2. CDR1 and CDR2 (germline): DFQATT, SNEGSKA (reference sequence). J lost 3 bases, V lost 5 bases, and 9 bases had no gene match. This CDR3 has 15 amino acids. Here the CDR3 reads CSAGIAGELTDTQYF. Written as DNA, the CDR3 is TGCAGTGCTGGGATAGCGGGAGAGTTAACAGATACGCAGTATTTT.

The J gene is TRBJ2-1, the V gene TRBV25-1, with TRBD2 identical over 12 bases. Germline values: CDR1 MGHDK, CDR2 SYGVNS. The ends lost 4 bases at V and 12 bases at J; junction bases unmatched: 4. The CDR3 is 13 amino acids. The CDR3 loop is CASSGGTSGWQFF. DNA of the CDR3: TGTGCCAGCAGTGGCGGGACTAGCGGGTGGCAGTTCTTC.

This clonotype has at least ten counts. The CDR3 is CSASDRVNEQFF. The CDR3 DNA follows: TGCAGTGCTAGTGACCGGGTCAATGAGCAGTTCTTC. The chain combines TRBV20-1 with TRBJ2-1; D remains unclear. This CDR3 comprises 12 residues. The germline V and J ends were trimmed by 3 bases and 6 bases, with 9 bases remaining between them. Looked up from germline, CDR1 is DFQATT and CDR2 is SNEGSKA (reference sequence).

This clonotype was recorded many times. The V call is TRBV2, the J call TRBJ2-1; 11 bases are shared with TRBD2. The CDR3 contains 14 residues. Losses at the gene ends were 3 bases for V and 10 bases for J; bases not matched to a gene: 5. Germline loops: CDR1 SNHLY, CDR2 FYNNEI. CDR3 in DNA: TGTGCCAGCAGTGAGGTAGCGGGGGGGCCCGAGCAGTTCTTC. This sequence encodes CASSEVAGGPEQFF.

In its sample, this clonotype was seen a few times. The chain uses TRBV11-2 and TRBJ2-3; TRBD2 matches at 8 bases. Germline-derived CDR1 and CDR2 are SGHAT and FQNNGV. The CDR3 sequence is 16 residues long. V trimming: 4 bases; J trimming: 6 bases; junction bases outside the gene matches: 12. The CDR3 here is CASSSTGTRGGDTQYF. Written as DNA, the CDR3 is TGTGCCAGCAGCTCTACCGGGACTAGAGGCGGGGATACGCAGTATTTT.

The chain links TRBV10-3 to TRBJ2-2, with D possibly TRBD1 on 6 matching bases. Deletions cut 7 bases from V and 0 bases from J, with 9 bases between. The CDR3 is 14 residues long. CDR1 is ENHRY, CDR2 SYGVKD, per germline. The CDR3 DNA reads TGTGCCATCAAGAGGACAGCGAACACCGGGGAGCTGTTTTTT. Protein sequence: CAIKRTANTGELFF.

This clonotype turned up a few times. The V and J genes are TRBV15 and TRBJ2-1; TRBD2 matches at 12 bases. This CDR3 contains 16 residues. Per germline, CDR1 LNHNV and CDR2 YYDKDF (reference sequence). The ends lost 5 bases at V and 6 bases at J; junction bases unmatched: 8. CDR3 sequence: CATSPRLAGAFNEQFF. CDR3 DNA: TGTGCCACCAGCCCTCGACTAGCGGGAGCTTTCAATGAGCAGTTCTTC.

This clonotype was counted only a few times. V gene TRBV9 combines with J gene TRBJ1-1, with TRBD1 matching 7 bases. In germline, CDR1 is SGDLS, CDR2 YYNGEE. The CDR3 is 16 amino acids. The trim removed 4 bases at V and 0 bases at J, leaving 9 bases unmatched. The CDR3 region is CASSPRTGTLNTEAFF. CDR3 sequence (DNA): TGTGCCAGCAGCCCGAGGACAGGTACATTGAACACTGAAGCTTTCTTT. The full variable domain, rest sourced from reference TRBV9 and TRBJ1-1, is DSGVTQTPKHLITATGQRVTLRCSPRSGDLSVYWYQQSLDQGLQFLIQYYNGEERAKGNILERFSAQQFPDLHSELNLSSLELGDSALYFCASSPRTGTLNTEAFFGQGTRLTVV.

This clonotype was counted many times. V usage is TRBV5-1 and J usage is TRBJ2-5; 7 nucleotides align to TRBD1. Looked up from germline, CDR1 is SGHRS and CDR2 is YFSETQ. With V trimmed by 4 bases and J by 1 base, 4 bases remained unmatched. The CDR3 has 14 amino acids. The CDR3 nucleotides are TGCGCCAGCAGCCGGGGACAGATCCAAGAGACCCAGTACTTC. Its translation: CASSRGQIQETQYF.

In this sample, this clonotype turned up many times. This chain links TRBV20-1 with TRBJ2-7; D possibly corresponds to TRBD1 (5 bases). V was shortened by 7 bases and J by 4 bases, with 14 bases between the two germline ends. Looked up from germline, CDR1 is DFQATT and CDR2 is SNEGSKA (reference sequence). The CDR3 has 12 amino acids. DNA of the CDR3: TGCAGTGGAGTAGGGGCATTTTACGAGCAGTACTTC. Amino acid sequence: CSGVGAFYEQYF.

Only a few counts were recorded for this clonotype. The V gene is TRBV4-3, the J gene TRBJ2-1; TRBD2 agrees at 7 bases. V trimming: 0 bases; J trimming: 10 bases; junction bases outside the gene matches: 3. CDR3 size: 13 residues. In germline, CDR1 is LGHNA, CDR2 YSLEER. CDR3 in amino acids: CASSQDWEGEQFF. CDR3 in DNA: TGCGCCAGCAGCCAAGATTGGGAGGGAGAGCAGTTCTTC.

The genes are TRBV4-3 and TRBJ1-4; 9 nucleotides align to TRBD1. CDR3 length: 15 amino acids. The junction had 7 bases not matched to a gene; V was cut back by 3 bases and J by 8 bases. Looked up from germline, CDR1 is LGHNA and CDR2 is YSLEER. The CDR3 nucleotides are TGCGCCAGCAGCCAGGACAGGGGAGTAGGGGAAAAACTGTTTTTT. Protein sequence: CASSQDRGVGEKLFF.

The chain carries TRBV20-1 and TRBJ2-5, with 8 bases that match TRBD1. This CDR3 is built from 14 residues. The ends lost 1 base at V and 3 bases at J; junction bases unmatched: 4. Germline V gives CDR1 DFQATT, CDR2 SNEGSKA (reference sequence). CDR3 coding DNA: TGCAGTGCTAGAGTGTCGACAGGGGAAGAGACCCAGTACTTC. Translated: CSARVSTGEETQYF.

This clonotype was counted many times. CDR3 nucleotide sequence: TGTGCCAGCAGCTCCCACCCGACTAGGGACTACGAGCAGTACTTC. Translating gives CASSSHPTRDYEQYF. The chain recombines TRBV7-2 with TRBJ2-7, with a tentative D call TRBD2 (6 bases). From germline, CDR1 is SGHTA and CDR2 FQGNSA. The CDR3 is 15 amino acids. The V end was cut by 4 bases, the J end by 3 bases, with 16 bases between. Supplemented by reference TRBV7-2 and TRBJ2-7, the full variable domain reads GAGVSQSPSNKVTEKGKDVELRCDPISGHTALYWYRQSLGQGLEFLIYFQGNSAPDKSGLPSDRFSAERTGGSVSTLTIQRTQQEDSAVYLCASSSHPTRDYEQYFGPGTRLTVT.

This clonotype was counted many times. V is TRBV10-3 and J is TRBJ2-1, with 13 bases identical to TRBD2. The CDR3 runs 14 residues. CDR1 is ENHRY and CDR2 is SYGVKD in the germline V gene. J gave up 9 bases and V 6 bases, and 5 bases lay outside the gene matches. Written as DNA, the CDR3 is TGTGCCATCAGAGGACTAGCGGGAGAGGGTGAGCAGTTCTTC. The encoded protein is CAIRGLAGEGEQFF.

The chain employs TRBV29-1 and TRBJ2-1; a weak D match, TRBD2 (5 bases). This CDR3 spans 12 amino acids. V lost 8 bases to trimming and J lost 7 bases, with 15 bases between them. From germline, CDR1 is SQVTM and CDR2 ANQGSEA. CDR3 in amino acids: CSFEGWRNEQFF. The CDR3 DNA reads as TGCAGCTTCGAGGGTTGGAGGAATGAGCAGTTCTTC.

Ten or more counts support this clonotype. V gene TRBV20-1 combines with J gene TRBJ2-5; a possible D gene is TRBD2 (7 bases). Trimming stripped 6 bases from V and 5 bases from J, with 25 bases between. Germline assignment: CDR1 DFQATT and CDR2 SNEGSKA (reference sequence). The CDR3 runs to 16 residues. Here the CDR3 DNA reads TGCAGTGCGAGGGGGGAAGGGGGGGCTTCGTGGGAGACCCAGTACTTC. It encodes CSARGEGGASWETQYF.

The rearrangement links TRBV4-2 to TRBJ2-1, with 8 bases aligning to TRBD2. V lost 4 bases, J lost 9 bases, and 11 bases stayed unmatched. This CDR3 is built from 15 residues. Germline CDR1 and CDR2: LGHNA and YNFKEQ. The DNA for the CDR3 is TGTGCCAGCAGCCGAGGCGGGGGGCCGGATTTTGAGCAGTTCTTC. Protein product: CASSRGGGPDFEQFF.

The sample holds many counts of this clonotype. The chain has TRBV12-3 or TRBV12-4 and TRBJ2-2; 10 bases match TRBD1. Trimming at V came to 6 bases and at J to 3 bases, leaving 4 bases not matched to a gene. The length of the CDR3 is 15 residues. This chain's CDR3 is CASRRTGGDTGELFF. CDR3 bases: TGTGCCAGCAGGCGGACAGGGGGGGACACCGGGGAGCTGTTTTTT.

This clonotype was seen ten or more times. The chain uses TRBV7-9 and TRBJ1-1; D gene unclear. V was shortened by 8 bases and J by 0 bases, with 4 bases between the two germline ends. CDR3 size: 11 residues. Per the germline V gene, CDR1 is SEHNR and CDR2 is FQNEAQ (reference sequence). Here the CDR3 DNA reads TGTGCCAGCGGGTTGAACACTGAAGCTTTCTTT. This codes for CASGLNTEAFF.

This chain uses TRBV5-1 with TRBJ2-7; 7 bases map to TRBD1. V lost 4 bases and J lost 3; bases outside the gene matches: 7. Looked up from germline, CDR1 is SGHRS and CDR2 is YFSETQ. The CDR3 sequence is 14 residues long. The CDR3 nucleotides read TGCGCCAGCAGCCAACGGGACAGCCTCTACGAGCAGTACTTC. This gives the protein CASSQRDSLYEQYF.

This clonotype was picked up a small number of times. This chain links TRBV11-2 with TRBJ2-7; no firm D call. Germline V gene data show CDR1 as SGHAT and CDR2 as FQNNGV. This CDR3 is built from 12 residues. Deletions cut 0 bases from V and 9 bases from J, with 9 bases between. The CDR3: CASSLDRLGQYF. CDR3 nucleotide sequence: TGTGCCAGCAGCTTAGATCGTCTGGGGCAGTACTTC.

This clonotype has just one count. A junction end diverges from the germline sequence, so it may reflect a read error. This sequence joins TRBV20-1 and TRBJ2-7; 12 positions match TRBD2. The CDR3 runs to 15 residues. CDR1 DFQATT and CDR2 SNEGSKA come from the germline V gene (reference sequence). CDR3 in amino acids: CCARETSGGSYEQYF. The CDR3, as DNA: TGCTGTGCTAGAGAGACTAGCGGGGGATCCTACGAGCAGTACTTC.

This clonotype was observed at least ten times. The V call is TRBV27, the J call TRBJ2-7; D gene uncertain. From germline, CDR1 is MNHEY and CDR2 SMNVEV (reference sequence). The CDR3 has 13 amino acids. Trimming shortened V by 7 bases and J by 0 bases, and 10 bases separated the two germline ends. For the CDR3, the DNA is TGTGCCAGCACGGCAGAGGACTCCTACGAGCAGTACTTC. It specifies CASTAEDSYEQYF.

Turning to this clonotype: One end of the junction does not line up with germline, which may come from a read error. The CDR3, as DNA: TGTGCCACCAGTGGTTTGGACCATAAGAACACAGATACGCAGTATTTT. This translates into CATSGLDHKNTDTQYF. The chain links TRBV24-1 to TRBJ2-3; D not certain. This CDR3 has 16 residues. Germline V gene sequence: CDR1 KGHDR, CDR2 SFDVKD.

This clonotype came up many times. The chain uses TRBV29-1 and TRBJ2-7; D uncertain. Trimming left V 4 bases short and J 3 bases short, with 19 bases between. Looked up from germline, CDR1 is SQVTM and CDR2 is ANQGSEA. The CDR3 spans 15 residues. DNA of the CDR3: TGCAGCGTTGCCGACGTTGGCCCTAGTGACTACGAGCAGTACTTC. As protein: CSVADVGPSDYEQYF.

The J gene is TRBJ2-7, the V gene TRBV7-9; D perhaps matches TRBD1 (6 bases). V was shortened by 5 bases and J by 1 base, with 12 bases between the two germline ends. In germline, CDR1 is SEHNR, CDR2 FQNEAQ (reference sequence). The CDR3 has 14 residues. The CDR3 region has the DNA TGTGCCAGCAGCAGAATAGACAGGTCCTACGAGCAGTACTTC. It is translated as CASSRIDRSYEQYF.

This clonotype was detected a few times. A read error may produce the germline difference seen at one junction end. The rearrangement uses TRBV28 and TRBJ1-1, with D possibly being TRBD1 (6 bases). The CDR3 consists of 15 residues. The germline gives CDR1 MDHEN, CDR2 SYDVKM. The CDR3 sequence is CASRWAGRGNPEAFF. As DNA, the CDR3 is TGTGCCAGCCGCTGGGCAGGGAGGGGGAACCCTGAAGCTTTCTTT.